This TCR beta chain was sequenced in a study of blood T cells in healthy people across ages. Study findings and constraints: Diversity of TCR beta correlated strongly with naive T cell percentage. Unsorted PBMCs blocked a conclusive comparison of naive and antigen-experienced cells. Those diversity estimates obtained from one million T cells were thought to be underestimates.

Details on this clonotype: Its target is not known. A read error may account for a junction end that differs from germline.

At least 6 million PBMCs were isolated per sample. For the second PCR, which ran for roughly 6 to 12 cycles, a sample-barcoded 5' primer and a J-beta primer mix were used. TCRdb re-derived calls from the 5' RACE reads in MiXCR, one entry per CDR3 protein. Of hundreds of thousands of distinct CDR3 sequences in the sample, under 65% are singletons; the top ten hold approximately 13%. Germline V lookup: CDR1 SEHNR, CDR2 FQNEAQ (reference sequence). CDR3 length: 15 residues. The specimen was blood. The V and J genes are TRBV7-9 and TRBJ2-1; 7 nucleotides line up with TRBD2. The origin of this receptor is a woman of 80 years or more in good health. The CDR3 loop is CASSLSSGFNNERYF. CDR3 sequence (DNA): TGTGCCAGCAGCTTGAGTAGCGGGTTCAACAATGAGCGGTACTTC.